The clone carrying this T cell receptor (beta chain) was seen repeatedly, ten times or more. The antigen is not known. An equimolar mix of two oligonucleotides served as the beta constant-region primer for TRBC1 and TRBC2. Ligation attached a single-stranded oligonucleotide with a 12-nucleotide UMI and the SP2 primer to the cDNA 3' end. TCRdb recomputed calls from the UMI-ligation and nested PCR reads with MiXCR, one row per CDR3 protein. The data contain around 31,000 distinct CDR3 sequences, about 10% of them singletons. This specimen comes from a study of naive and memory T cell subsets. Whole-study findings and limits: Diversity fell and Gini index rose from naive through CM, EM, EMRA. RNA-based TCR counts may shift with T cell activation and differentiation. Over 95% of naive TCR sequences appeared only once after error correction, unlike memory subsets.

Looked up from germline, CDR1 is MDHEN and CDR2 is SYDVKM. With 4 bases clipped from V and 4 bases from J, the junction kept 6 bases outside the gene matches. This CDR3 spans 16 amino acids. The TCR originated in a human donor in good health. The chain is built from TRBV28 and TRBJ2-3, with 12 bases lining up with TRBD2. Sample: effector memory CD4+ T cells from blood. Described subset: effector memory, CD45RA- CD27-. The CDR3 DNA follows: TGTGCCAGCAGTTCGCAAACTAGCGGGGGGTCAGATACGCAGTATTTT. It translates to CASSSQTSGGSDTQYF.